This T cell receptor beta chain comes out of a study of technical replicates of blood from a handful of donors. V lost 0 bases, J lost 4 bases, and 13 bases lay in between. This CDR3 spans 16 amino acids. The germline CDR1 and CDR2 sequences are MNHEY and SVGAGI. This clone was observed a single time. Using immunoSEQ multiplex PCR, the repertoire was profiled, and TCRdb retains in-frame clones only, with some absent. The repertoire includes 85,000 to 100,000 clones, roughly 95% of them detected once, and less than 0.25% sits in the top ten. This chain joins TRBV6-5 and TRBJ2-1; D unresolved. This sequence was found in a human donor in good health. The specimen was T cells isolated from PBMCs. This chain's CDR3 is CASSYSGFHYYNEQFF. The CDR3 DNA follows: TGTGCCAGCAGTTACTCAGGATTCCACTATTACAATGAGCAGTTCTTC.